Presented here are 4 T cell receptor beta chains from one specimen sequenced in a study of blood T cell repertoires in COVID-19. Some clones are missing from TCRdb's copy, which holds only in-frame ones; the method was immunoSEQ multiplex PCR. The sample has more than 200,000 clones; roughly 90% are singletons. The sequencing input was peripheral blood. These receptors were collected from a man aged 65 to 79 with acute or convalescent COVID-19.

This rearrangement joins TRBV6-6 to TRBJ2-7; TRBD2 matches at 7 bases. Unmatched junction bases numbered 3, after V lost 2 bases and J lost 2 bases. The CDR3 is 14 amino acids. The germline CDR1 and CDR2 sequences are MNHNY and SVGAGI (reference sequence). CDR3 residues: CASSYGGRAYEQYF. The CDR3 DNA sequence: TGTGCCAGCAGTTACGGGGGGAGGGCCTACGAGCAGTACTTC.

This sequence joins TRBV28 and TRBJ1-1; D remains unclear. The CDR3 contains 13 residues. V was trimmed by 6 bases and J by 5 bases, leaving 13 bases between them. In germline, CDR1 is MDHEN, CDR2 SYDVKM. Written as DNA, the CDR3 is TGTGCCAGCAGCCCGTTGCGAGGAACTGAAGCTTTCTTT. Its translation is CASSPLRGTEAFF. The full variable domain, its missing parts supplied by reference TRBV28 and TRBJ1-1, is DVKVTQSSRYLVKRTGEKVFLECVQDMDHENMFWYRQDPGLGLRLIYFSYDVKMKEKGDIPEGYSVSREKKERFSLILESASTNQTSMYLCASSPLRGTEAFFGQGTRLTVV.

The chain uses TRBV20-1 and TRBJ2-7; tentative D call: TRBD2 (6 bases). This CDR3 has 11 residues. Germline V lookup: CDR1 DFQATT, CDR2 SNEGSKA (reference sequence). V lost 2 bases and J 9 bases, leaving 11 bases between the germline ends. The CDR3, as DNA: TGCAGTGCTAGAACGGAGGGGTTGCAGTACTTC. It encodes CSARTEGLQYF.

The chain employs TRBV27 and TRBJ2-5; D is ambiguous. This CDR3 is 11 amino acids long. The V and J ends lost 3 bases and 3 bases respectively, with 2 bases between them. Per germline, CDR1 MNHEY and CDR2 SMNVEV (reference sequence). This CDR3 is CASSFKETQYF. For the CDR3, the DNA is TGTGCCAGCAGTTTCAAAGAGACCCAGTACTTC.